This record looks at one TCR beta chain sequence and its context. What it binds is unknown. This sample stems from a study of T cell repertoires in cytomegalovirus infection. Study in general: CMV infection and matching HLA type were both indicated by public TCR beta signatures.

Study observations and caveats: In two of eight donors, the top clonotype was HLA-C-restricted CMV-specific. Carriage of CMV together with the relevant HLA was identifiable through cumulative public TCR beta family frequency.

TCRdb used MiXCR to reprocess the reads, holding one entry per CDR3 protein. The repertoire holds approximately 260,000 distinct CDR3 sequences, around 15% seen once, with about 45% in the top ten. This CDR3 has 14 residues. The germline CDR1 and CDR2 sequences are DFQATT and SNEGSKA (reference sequence). Trimming took 7 bases from V and 0 from J, leaving 13 bases between them. The TCR was taken from a human donor in good health (CMV status not recorded). Some clones in this sample may be carry-over from other donors' samples. The gene calls are TRBV20-1 and TRBJ2-1; D is unresolved. The sequenced sample consisted of CD8+ T cells from PBMCs. CDR3 sequence reads: CSVPPARSYNEQFF. CDR3 nucleotide sequence: TGCAGTGTCCCTCCCGCTCGCTCCTACAATGAGCAGTTCTTC.